This TCR beta chain was recovered during a study of blood T cell repertoires in COVID-19. At the level of the study: COVID-19 samples, acute and convalescent, were from the United States, Italy and Spain. Sources were T cells, B-cell-depleted T cells, or PBMCs; the material itself was cDNA or gDNA.

Germline CDR1 and CDR2: SGHRS and YFSETQ. CDR3 length equals 15 residues. V was clipped by 4 bases and J by 4 bases, with 14 bases between them. Under the authors' procedure: Cell counts per sample came from amplifying reference gene primers. The table came from immunoSEQ multiplex PCR; TCRdb's copy has only in-frame clones and leaves some out. The V and J calls and clone size are taken from that table; D and trimming were inferred from the DNA. The repertoire holds over 80,000 clones, with about nine tenths as singletons. This clonotype was obtained from a man between 50 and 59 years old with acute or convalescent COVID-19. Sequenced: peripheral blood. The chain uses TRBV5-1 and TRBJ2-2; no reliable D call. In DNA form, the CDR3 reads TGCGCCAGCAGCCCTCGGGTCCCCGGCACCGGGGAGCTGTTTTTT. Translating it yields CASSPRVPGTGELFF.